The next 18 T cell receptor beta chains were all read from a single sample in a study of CXCR4 blockade with PD-1 therapy in pancreatic cancer. Libraries were prepared by immunoSEQ multiplex PCR; TCRdb keeps only in-frame clonotypes and omits some of them. The sample consists of 700 to 900 clones, around half of them appearing once. Sequencing was performed on tumor tissue. The receptors stem from a human donor with pancreatic ductal adenocarcinoma.

The chain recombines TRBV18 with TRBJ1-2; tentatively, D is TRBD1 (5 bases). Per the germline V gene, CDR1 is KGHSH and CDR2 is LQKENI. The germline V and J ends were trimmed by 0 bases and 4 bases, with 12 bases remaining between them. The CDR3 consists of 15 residues. The CDR3 sequence: CASSPPGQPGYGYTF. In nucleotides, the CDR3 is TGTGCCAGCTCACCACCTGGACAACCCGGCTATGGCTACACCTTC.

This clone appeared a few times. The V call is TRBV11-3, the J call TRBJ1-3; D unresolved. The CDR3 has 14 amino acids. Germline CDR1 and CDR2: SGHNT and YENEEA. Trimming pared 3 bases from V and 0 bases from J, leaving 6 bases between. CDR3 DNA sequence: TGTGCCAGCAGCTTCACCGACTCTGGAAACACCATATATTTT. Protein: CASSFTDSGNTIYF.

This clone was counted only a few times. Here the CDR3 reads CASSQGGTNEKLFF. Here the CDR3 DNA reads TGTGCCAGCTCCCAGGGAGGAACTAATGAAAAACTGTTTTTT. The chain is built from TRBV10-3 and TRBJ1-4; D possibly corresponds to TRBD1 (5 bases). CDR1 is ENHRY and CDR2 is SYGVKD in the germline V gene. The V end was cut by 10 bases, the J end by 1 base, with 13 bases between. This CDR3 comprises 14 residues.

The chain carries TRBV10-2 and TRBJ1-3; weak D call: TRBD1 (5 bases). With 6 bases removed from V and 5 bases from J, the gap between germline ends came to 8 bases. This CDR3 has 12 residues. Germline V lookup: CDR1 WSHSY, CDR2 SAAADI. This CDR3 reads CASRGDRNTIYF. The CDR3 DNA reads TGCGCCAGCAGGGGGGATAGAAACACCATATATTTT.

This sequence joins TRBV19 and TRBJ2-5, with D unclear. This CDR3 spans 12 amino acids. V shed 0 bases and J shed 5 bases, with 4 bases lying between them. Germline CDR1 is LNHDA and CDR2 is SQIVND (reference sequence). CDR3 in amino acids: CASSIERETQYF. DNA of the CDR3: TGTGCCAGTAGTATAGAACGGGAGACCCAGTACTTC.

This chain connects TRBV18 to TRBJ2-5; D is uncertain. Germline V gene lookup returns CDR1 KGHSH and CDR2 LQKENI. The length of the CDR3 is 13 residues. Trimming pared 6 bases from V and 0 bases from J, leaving 8 bases between. The CDR3 DNA reads as TGTGCCAGCTCTGAAGGTTACCAAGAGACCCAGTACTTC. Amino acid sequence: CASSEGYQETQYF.

The rearrangement joins TRBV12-2 to TRBJ2-1; the table's D call, TRBD2, was not checked against the DNA. TRBV12-2 is a recognized pseudogene. CDR3 length: 18 amino acids. The chain's CDR3 is CASRFGPTSGRLLFEQFF. As DNA, the CDR3 is TGTGCAAGTCGCTTTGGGCCGACTAGCGGGAGACTTCTTTTCGAGCAGTTCTTC.

CDR3 sequence reads: CASSPGLAADTQYF. DNA of the CDR3: TGTGCCAGTAGTCCAGGGCTGGCGGCAGATACGCAGTATTTT. The V call is TRBV19, the J call TRBJ2-3, with D possibly TRBD1 on 5 matching bases. V was trimmed by 5 bases and J by 4 bases, leaving 13 bases between them. Germline V gene lookup returns CDR1 LNHDA and CDR2 SQIVND (reference sequence). This CDR3 has 14 residues.

The DNA for the CDR3 is TGCGCCAGCAGCCTAGGTACAACTAATGAAAAACTGTTTTTT. Translation gives CASSLGTTNEKLFF. The rearrangement links TRBV4-1 to TRBJ1-4, with D unclear. V lost 4 bases, J lost 0 bases, and 6 bases lay in between. Per the germline V gene, CDR1 is MGHRA and CDR2 is YSYEKL. CDR3 length: 14 residues.

The sample holds a few counts of this clone. The chain couples TRBV29-1 to TRBJ2-2; D gene unclear. Germline CDR1 and CDR2: SQVTM and ANQGSEA. V was pared by 1 base and J by 0 bases, with 6 bases between. The CDR3 contains 14 residues. CDR3 sequence: CSVEGRTNTGELFF. CDR3 nucleotides: TGCAGCGTTGAAGGCAGGACGAACACCGGGGAGCTGTTTTTT.

The sample holds a few counts of this clone. The rearrangement joins TRBV6-8 to TRBJ1-3; D is unclear. The germline CDR1 and CDR2 sequences are MNHGY and SAAAGT. The CDR3 consists of 16 residues. V was cut by 0 bases and J by 1 base, with 10 bases left in between. This CDR3 is CASSYSQLPSGNTIYF. The CDR3 region has the DNA TGTGCCAGCAGTTACTCCCAACTGCCTTCTGGAAACACCATATATTTT.

This clone was detected only a few times. The gene calls are TRBV11-3 and TRBJ2-2; maybe TRBD1 (5 bases). Germline V gene sequence: CDR1 SGHNT, CDR2 YENEEA. The CDR3 contains 14 residues. Trimming removed 4 bases at V and 0 bases at J, with 6 bases between. Here the CDR3 reads CASSWGSNTGELFF. DNA of the CDR3: TGTGCCAGCAGCTGGGGCTCGAACACCGGGGAGCTGTTTTTT.

V gene TRBV19 combines with J gene TRBJ2-3; 12 bases are shared with TRBD2. Germline assignment: CDR1 LNHDA and CDR2 SQIVND (reference sequence). Trimming at V came to 6 bases and at J to 4 bases, leaving 5 bases not matched to a gene. CDR3 length: 15 residues. CDR3 DNA sequence: TGTGCCAGTAGGCTAGCGGGAGGGCCCTCAGATACGCAGTATTTT. This translates into CASRLAGGPSDTQYF.

This chain's CDR3 is CASSLFGQSTDTQYF. The CDR3 DNA reads as TGTGCCAGCAGTTTATTCGGACAGAGCACAGATACGCAGTATTTT. V gene TRBV27 combines with J gene TRBJ2-3, with D tentatively TRBD1 (6 bases). The CDR3 runs to 15 residues. V was trimmed by 1 base and J by 0 bases, leaving 8 bases between them. CDR1 and CDR2 (germline): MNHEY, SMNVEV (reference sequence).

This chain links TRBV11-3 with TRBJ2-2, with D possibly TRBD2 on 6 matching bases. V was pared by 5 bases and J by 6 bases, with 22 bases between. Germline lookup yields CDR1 SGHNT and CDR2 YENEEA. The CDR3 is made up of 17 amino acids. The CDR3 reads CASSVAGGLRASGELFF. DNA of the CDR3: TGTGCCAGCAGCGTGGCCGGGGGTCTTCGCGCCTCCGGGGAGCTGTTTTTT.

This clone was recorded a few times. The V and J genes are TRBV11-3 and TRBJ2-7; 9 bases are a match to TRBD2. Losses at the gene ends were 1 base for V and 7 bases for J; bases not matched to a gene: 8. This CDR3 is built from 15 residues. CDR1 SGHNT and CDR2 YENEEA come from the germline V gene. Here the CDR3 reads CASSLGLAGTQEQYF. The CDR3 DNA follows: TGTGCCAGCAGCTTAGGCCTAGCGGGAACCCAGGAGCAGTACTTC.

The chain recombines TRBV19 with TRBJ2-1, with 12 bases that match TRBD2. The CDR3 has 15 amino acids. Germline V gene lookup returns CDR1 LNHDA and CDR2 SQIVND (reference sequence). The V and J ends lost 4 bases and 4 bases, in that order; junction bases with no gene match: 2. In DNA form, the CDR3 reads TGTGCCAGTAGTAACGGACTAGCGGGATACAATGAGCAGTTCTTC. It codes for CASSNGLAGYNEQFF.

This clone has more than one count but fewer than ten. The chain links TRBV30 to TRBJ2-2; the D is unclear. The CDR3 totals 12 residues. V was cut by 4 bases and J by 5 bases, with 8 bases left in between. Germline-derived CDR1 and CDR2 are GTSNPN and SVGIG (reference sequence). The CDR3 protein is CAWNLGTGELFF. CDR3 DNA: TGTGCCTGGAACCTGGGAACCGGGGAGCTGTTTTTT.